The TCR beta chain described here comes from a study of a mutant IDH1 vaccine in newly diagnosed glioma. Study background: First vaccine doses came 4-6 weeks after radiotherapy alone, or with temozolomide cycles. Sex distribution of treated patients was around 62% male and roughly 38% female; mean age was about 40 years. Former treatment meant radiotherapy, temozolomide, or both; the majority had gotten both.

The CDR3 sequence is 15 residues long. Trimming cost V 4 bases and J 0 bases; bases outside gene matches: 3. Germline CDR1 reads LNHDA; CDR2 reads SQIVND (reference sequence). Concerning this clone itself: Its target is unknown.

General study points: Vaccination induced immune responses in approximately 93% of patients.

Clones were read by immunoSEQ multiplex PCR, and TCRdb kept only the in-frame ones, dropping some. The table records roughly 34,000 clones, around 58% of them present only once. Regarding time point: week 5, during vaccination. Vaccinated patients received 300 ug of mutant IDH1 20-mer peptide per dose, with topical imiquimod. Sequencing was performed on PBMCs, taken from a glioma patient whose treatment included an IDH1 peptide vaccine. This sequence joins TRBV19 and TRBJ1-3, with 7 nucleotides matching TRBD1. The clonotype comes from a woman aged 18-29 years with glioma. CDR3 DNA: TGTGCCAGTAGTAAGGGGGCGTACTCTGGAAACACCATATATTTT. Its protein is CASSKGAYSGNTIYF.